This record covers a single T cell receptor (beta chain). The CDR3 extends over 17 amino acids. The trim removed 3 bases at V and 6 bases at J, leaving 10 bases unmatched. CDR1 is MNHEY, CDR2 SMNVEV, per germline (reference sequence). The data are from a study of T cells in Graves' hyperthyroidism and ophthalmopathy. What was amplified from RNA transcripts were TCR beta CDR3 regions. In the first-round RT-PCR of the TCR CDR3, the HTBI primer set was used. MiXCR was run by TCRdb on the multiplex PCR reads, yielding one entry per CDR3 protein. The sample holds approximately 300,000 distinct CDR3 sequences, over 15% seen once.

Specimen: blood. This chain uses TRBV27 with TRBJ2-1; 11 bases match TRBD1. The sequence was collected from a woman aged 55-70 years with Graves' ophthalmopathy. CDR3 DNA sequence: TGTGCCAGCAGTTTCTCTTTGGGGGACAGGGGGGGCAATGAGCAGTTCTTC. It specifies CASSFSLGDRGGNEQFF.